A selection of T cell receptor beta chains follows, all from one sample in a study of OX40 agonist ivuxolimab in advanced cancers. The assay was immunoSEQ multiplex PCR, and TCRdb's table has in-frame clones only and misses some. The repertoire holds about 16,000 clones, about 93% seen once, with approximately 29% in the top ten. The material was CD4+ or CD8+ T cells sorted from blood, obtained in a trial of the OX40 agonist ivuxolimab. All receptors derive from an adult with an advanced solid tumor such as melanoma, head and neck, liver or kidney cancer. The CDR3 runs from the conserved cysteine through the conserved F or W. The order of the fields is J gene, D gene, clone size, V gene, CDR3 protein. D genes are given only for firm matches. Where a row states a size, it is once, few, many or the class of an expanded clone; other rows omit it.

TRBJ2-3,-,-,TRBV25-1,CASSESRGFPDTQYF
TRBJ2-7,-,-,TRBV2,CASIRDEAAISYEQYF
TRBJ1-1,TRBD1,few,TRBV19,CASSMTGDGTEAFF
TRBJ2-2,-,-,TRBV9,CASSVDAAGTGELFF
TRBJ2-7,TRBD1,-,TRBV29-1,CSVGQGVYEQYF
TRBJ2-7,-,-,TRBV9,CASSGLGGLEQYF
TRBJ2-3,-,-,TRBV29-1,CSVEWVAEGRRTDTQYF
TRBJ2-7,TRBD2,-,TRBV10-2,CASTIPGLVHEQYF
TRBJ2-7,-,-,TRBV27,CASSWGSHEQYF
TRBJ1-5,TRBD1,-,TRBV9,CASSADRSNQPQHF
TRBJ1-6,TRBD1,-,TRBV27,CASSSAGTEVSPLHF
TRBJ1-2,-,-,TRBV7-2,CASSLKAGRNYGYTF
TRBJ2-3,TRBD1,once,TRBV19,CASSTRGSSTDTQYF
TRBJ2-6,-,-,TRBV25-1,CASSESRESGSGANVLTF
TRBJ2-3,TRBD2,-,TRBV4-3,CASSQLLAATDTQYF
TRBJ1-1,-,-,TRBV7-9,CASFVTGMNTEAFF
TRBJ2-3,-,once,TRBV5-8,CASSFVDTQYF
TRBJ1-2,-,medium-sized,TRBV5-6,CASSSDRIVNYGYTF
TRBJ2-7,-,-,TRBV7-6,CASSLGNEQYF
TRBJ2-7,TRBD2,-,TRBV5-5,CASSLEWASGAYEQYF
TRBJ2-2,TRBD1,-,TRBV7-8,CASTLGAGQGAGELFF
TRBJ1-2,TRBD1,-,TRBV4-3,CASSQGTGGFGYTF
TRBJ1-2,TRBD1,-,TRBV5-5,CASSHQTGEDYGYTF
TRBJ2-7,TRBD2,-,TRBV27,CASSLGLAGTYEQYF
TRBJ2-1,-,-,TRBV5-1,CASSSLPYDNEQFF
TRBJ1-1,-,-,TRBV19,CASSPIGEMNTEAFF
TRBJ2-3,TRBD2,few,TRBV7-7,CASSSGGTDTQYF
TRBJ1-5,-,-,TRBV5-8,CASSLGPGMGNQPQHF
TRBJ2-7,-,-,TRBV6-5,CASSFSGTNEQYF
TRBJ1-2,-,-,TRBV5-4,CASSLEQGSNYGYTF
TRBJ2-5,TRBD1,-,TRBV27,CASSPRTGPGTTQYF
TRBJ1-1,-,-,TRBV7-8,CASSLEGPGLNTEAFF
TRBJ2-7,TRBD2,-,TRBV9,CASSVGSGISYEQYF
TRBJ2-7,-,-,TRBV7-6,CASSLGGRQSYEQYF
TRBJ2-2,-,once,TRBV21-1,CASSKDPRGQGSPENTGELFF
TRBJ2-7,-,-,TRBV5-4,CASSLAEGYEQYF
TRBJ2-7,-,once,TRBV6-1,CASSGSQGFSSYEQYF
TRBJ2-5,-,-,TRBV27,CASSLYSQETQYF